This record looks at one T cell receptor (beta chain) sequence and its context. Its antigen is undetermined. This sample was included in a study of vaccination and CD4 T cells after COVID-19. Study-level information: Samples were taken after vaccination, a median of approximately 73 days after dose two, with a range of 14 to 241. The study, taken as a whole, reports: Relatively small numbers of convalescent patients were studied, with no early post-infection timepoints included.

Indicated treatment: roughly ten-day PBMC culture with coronavirus spike peptide pools or control peptides (ViraFEST assay). Half-medium replacement with fresh IL-2 medium took place on days 3 and 7. The Oncomine TCR Beta short-read assay generated sequence data from the DNA of cultured CD4+ T cells. Genomic DNA was taken out of cultured CD4+ T cells by extraction. TCRdb used MiXCR to reprocess the PCR reads, holding one entry per CDR3 protein. The sample shows over 15,000 distinct CDR3 sequences, more than 40% of them seen only once. This CDR3 is built from 14 residues. J lost 5 bases, V lost 4 bases, and 3 bases had no gene match. Germline V gene lookup returns CDR1 SNHLY and CDR2 FYNNEI.

The clonotype was recovered from a human donor who had recovered from COVID-19. The sequencing used CD4+ T cells from blood, cultured in vitro, collected before SARS-CoV-2 vaccination. J is TRBJ1-5 and V is TRBV2; 9 bases fit TRBD1. The CDR3 nucleotides read TGTGCCAGCAGTGCTGACAGGGGGTATCAGCCCCAGCATTTT. Its protein is CASSADRGYQPQHF.